This T cell receptor beta chain originates from a study of blood T cell repertoires in COVID-19. Study overall: Samples representing acute and convalescent COVID-19 were sourced from the United States, Italy and Spain. PBMCs, B-cell-depleted T cells, or T cells provided the cDNA or gDNA that made up the material.

Per the authors' pipeline: It was from reference gene primer amplification that nucleated cell counts were estimated. The repertoire was sequenced with immunoSEQ multiplex PCR; TCRdb's copy has only in-frame clones and lacks some. The DNA gave D and trimming, while V, J and clone size come from that table. In the table there are over 100,000 clones, around 87% of which are singletons. This CDR3 comprises 15 residues. J lost 3 bases, V lost 5 bases, and 6 bases had no gene match. Germline V CDR1 and CDR2: SEHNR, FQNEAQ (reference sequence). Sequencing was done on a sample of peripheral blood. This TCR was sampled from a man aged 50-60 years with active COVID-19. This sequence joins TRBV7-9 and TRBJ2-1; TRBD2 agrees at 8 bases. CDR3 protein: CASSLGTRIYNEQFF. CDR3 nucleotides: TGTGCCAGCAGCCTCGGGACTAGAATCTACAATGAGCAGTTCTTC.